The 7 T cell receptor beta chains below were found in one sample sequenced in a study of technical replicates of blood from a handful of donors. Some clones are missing from TCRdb's copy, which holds only in-frame ones; the method was immunoSEQ multiplex PCR. Of about 75,000 clones in the sample, 97% were seen once. Sequenced sample: T cells isolated from PBMCs. The origin of the receptors is a human donor in good health.

The V gene is TRBV18, the J gene TRBJ2-7; 8 nucleotides agree with TRBD2. This CDR3 comprises 16 residues. Germline CDR1 KGHSH, CDR2 LQKENI. Trimming removed 6 bases from V and 7 bases from J; junction bases left unmatched: 17. CDR3 sequence (DNA): TGTGCCAGCTCTCAATACGTTAGCGGGGTCTCTTCGGAGCAGTACTTC. The encoded protein is CASSQYVSGVSSEQYF.

This clone was observed a single time. V gene TRBV5-6 combines with J gene TRBJ2-7, with 11 nucleotides matching TRBD1. The CDR3 is 15 residues long. Germline V gives CDR1 SGHDT, CDR2 YYEEEE. The V segment lost 5 bases and the J segment 2 bases; nucleotides outside the gene matches: 6. The DNA of the CDR3 is TGTGCCAGCAGGGAAGGGACAGGGGGACCCTACGAGCAGTACTTC. This gives the protein CASREGTGGPYEQYF.

The CDR3: CASSSPGRGRYEQYF. The CDR3, as DNA: TGTGCCAGCAGTTCCCCCGGCAGGGGACGTTACGAGCAGTACTTC. V usage is TRBV28 and J usage is TRBJ2-7; D possibly corresponds to TRBD1 (6 bases). The CDR3 consists of 15 residues. Germline CDR1 is MDHEN and CDR2 is SYDVKM. Trimming took off 4 bases at V and 4 bases at J, with 17 bases between the two ends.

This chain uses TRBV11-2 with TRBJ2-7; 7 bases line up with TRBD1. Germline V gene sequence: CDR1 SGHAT, CDR2 FQNNGV. J was trimmed by 3 bases and V by 1 base; bases with no gene match: 9. The CDR3 contains 16 residues. CDR3 residues: CASSLGVLGTDYEQYF. CDR3 DNA: TGTGCCAGCAGCTTAGGGGTTTTGGGGACAGACTACGAGCAGTACTTC.

The gene calls are TRBV28 and TRBJ1-4; 7 positions match TRBD1. J gave up 11 bases and V 6 bases, and 9 bases lay outside the gene matches. Germline V gene sequence: CDR1 MDHEN, CDR2 SYDVKM. CDR3 size: 13 residues. Here the CDR3 reads CASSLGQPMKLFF. The DNA of the CDR3 is TGTGCCAGCAGCCTGGGACAGCCTATGAAACTGTTTTTT.

This clone occurred a few times. The rearrangement links TRBV19 to TRBJ2-7; 7 bases line up with TRBD1. This CDR3 contains 15 residues. The V segment lost 3 bases and the J segment 6 bases; nucleotides outside the gene matches: 11. Germline V lookup: CDR1 LNHDA, CDR2 SQIVND (reference sequence). The CDR3: CASSIRGTAHSEQYF. In DNA, the CDR3 is TGTGCCAGTAGTATTAGGGGGACAGCTCACTCCGAGCAGTACTTC.

The CDR3 sequence is CASSKVGTSLAAIYNEQFF. The CDR3 DNA follows: TGTGCCAGCAGTAAGGTCGGGACTAGCTTAGCGGCGATCTACAATGAGCAGTTCTTC. The V call is TRBV27, the J call TRBJ2-1; 9 bases map to TRBD2. Trimming removed 5 bases from V and 3 bases from J; junction bases left unmatched: 17. This CDR3 comprises 19 residues. Germline V lookup: CDR1 MNHEY, CDR2 SMNVEV (reference sequence).